This T cell receptor (beta chain) was sequenced in a study of tumor and adjacent non-tumor tissue in lung cancer. In the study overall: Samples averaged roughly 4 million productive TCRbeta reads each.

Comment on this clonotype: No antigen is known for it.

Trimming took 10 bases from V and 7 from J, leaving 19 bases between them. CDR3 size: 13 residues. Germline V gene sequence: CDR1 MNHEY, CDR2 SVGAGI. Study results and caveats: Compared with tumor, normal lung showed significantly lower TCR diversity. Top 100 clones took a larger repertoire share in normal lung.

The template was RNA from unsorted bulk tissue. This non-tumor lung sample came from over 3 cm beyond the tumor edge. Three rounds of nested PCR, following a modified ARM-PCR protocol, produced the TCRbeta library. Each CDR3 protein is one row after TCRdb ran MiXCR on the multiplex PCR reads. The sample shows more than 75,000 distinct CDR3 sequences, about 80% of them seen only once. Input material: distant non-tumor lung tissue. This receptor was identified in a man aged 60-69 years with small cell lung cancer. The rearrangement links TRBV6-5 to TRBJ1-2; D possibly corresponds to TRBD1 (5 bases). The CDR3 here is CANSYSRGGGYTF. Here the CDR3 DNA reads TGTGCCAATAGTTACTCAAGGGGCGGTGGCTACACCTTC.